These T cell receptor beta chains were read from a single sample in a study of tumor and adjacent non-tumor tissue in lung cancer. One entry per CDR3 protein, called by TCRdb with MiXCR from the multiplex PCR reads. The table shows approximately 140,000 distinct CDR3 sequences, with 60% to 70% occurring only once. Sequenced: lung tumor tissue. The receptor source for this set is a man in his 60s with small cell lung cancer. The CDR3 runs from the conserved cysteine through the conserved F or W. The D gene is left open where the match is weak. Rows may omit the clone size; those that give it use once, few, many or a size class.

CASSLGGMPSDTQYF,TGTGCCAGCAGCCTAGGCGGGATGCCTTCAGATACGCAGTATTTT,many,-,TRBV12-3/TRBV12-4,TRBJ2-3
CASSLWLAGGTDTQYF,TGTGCCAGCAGCTTGTGGCTAGCGGGAGGCACAGATACGCAGTATTTT,-,TRBD2,TRBV5-4,TRBJ2-3
CASSFTSSFEQYF,TGTGCCAGCAGTTTCACCAGCTCTTTCGAGCAGTACTTC,few,-,TRBV28,TRBJ2-7
CSARYQYEQYF,TGCAGTGCTAGATACCAGTACGAGCAGTACTTC,many,-,TRBV20-1,TRBJ2-7
CSARDRLKGAAFTEAVF,TGCAGTGCTAGAGATAGGTTAAAGGGGGCGGCGTTCACTGAAGCTGTCTTT,-,TRBD1,TRBV20-1,TRBJ1-1
CVSSPLAGTLAKNIQYF,TGTGTCAGCAGCCCATTGGCGGGGACTTTAGCCAAAAACATTCAGTACTTC,-,-,TRBV7-8,TRBJ2-4
CAISPWGSEDEQFF,TGTGCCATCAGCCCGTGGGGTAGCGAGGATGAGCAATTCTTC,-,-,TRBV14,TRBJ2-1
CASSLKGLCEQFF,TGTGCCAGCAGCTTGAAGGGACTATGTGAGCAGTTCTTC,-,TRBD2,TRBV11-3,TRBJ2-1
CASSYSTGFSGANVLTF,TGCGCCAGCAGCTACTCGACAGGGTTTTCTGGGGCCAACGTCCTGACTTTC,few,TRBD1,TRBV4-1,TRBJ2-6
CASSLERWAEAFF,TGTGCCAGCAGTTTAGAACGTTGGGCTGAAGCTTTCTTT,many,-,TRBV12-3/TRBV12-4,TRBJ1-1
CASSQGSTRGRIWYEQFF,TGTGCCAGCAGCCAGGGCTCGACTCGCGGGAGGATCTGGTATGAGCAGTTCTTC,-,TRBD2,TRBV11-2,TRBJ2-1
CSVRDVGGGNSEAFF,TGCAGTGTTAGAGACGTAGGGGGGGGGAACAGTGAAGCTTTCTTT,-,-,TRBV20-1,TRBJ1-1
CSSSLGDNEQFF,TGTAGCAGCAGCTTGGGGGACAATGAGCAGTTCTTC,-,-,TRBV11-2,TRBJ2-1
CASSAGQGFHEQFF,TGTGCCAGCAGTGCGGGACAGGGGTTTCATGAGCAGTTCTTC,few,TRBD1,TRBV6-1,TRBJ2-1
CASSFHIGAEQFF,TGTGCCAGCAGCTTTCATATAGGGGCTGAGCAGTTCTTC,-,-,TRBV11-2,TRBJ2-1
CSSMDSGSYNEQFF,TGCAGCTCCATGGATAGCGGATCCTACAATGAGCAGTTCTTC,few,-,TRBV29-1,TRBJ2-1
CASSLVWARDDYGYTF,TGTGCCAGCAGTTTAGTTTGGGCCAGGGACGACTATGGCTACACCTTC,few,-,TRBV12-3/TRBV12-4,TRBJ1-2
CSVSEDSNQPQHF,TGCAGTGTTTCGGAGGATAGCAATCAGCCCCAGCATTTT,few,-,TRBV20-1,TRBJ1-5
CSAPRGGTDTQYF,TGCAGTGCCCCCCGAGGGGGGACAGATACGCAGTATTTT,many,-,TRBV20-1,TRBJ2-3
CAGSLTESYNEQFF,TGTGCTGGCAGTTTGACAGAGTCCTACAATGAGCAGTTCTTC,-,-,TRBV12-3/TRBV12-4,TRBJ2-1
CASSQRREAWANVLTF,TGTGCCAGCAGTCAAAGGAGGGAGGCTTGGGCCAACGTCCTGACTTTC,-,-,TRBV12-3/TRBV12-4,TRBJ2-6
CAGSQVTGQGAKEKLFF,TGCGCCGGCAGCCAAGTCACGGGGCAGGGGGCAAAGGAAAAACTGTTTTTT,-,TRBD1,TRBV4-1,TRBJ1-4